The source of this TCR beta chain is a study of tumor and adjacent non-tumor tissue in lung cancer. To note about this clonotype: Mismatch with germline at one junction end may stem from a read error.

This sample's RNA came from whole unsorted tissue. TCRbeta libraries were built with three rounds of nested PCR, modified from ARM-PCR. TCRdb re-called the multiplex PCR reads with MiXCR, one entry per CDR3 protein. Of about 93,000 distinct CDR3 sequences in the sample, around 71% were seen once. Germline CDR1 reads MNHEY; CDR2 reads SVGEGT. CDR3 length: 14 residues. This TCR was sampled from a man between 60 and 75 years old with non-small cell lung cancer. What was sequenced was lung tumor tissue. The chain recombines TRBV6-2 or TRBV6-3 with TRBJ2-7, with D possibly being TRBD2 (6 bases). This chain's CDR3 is CASSYSLATYEQYF. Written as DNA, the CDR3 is TGTGCCAGCAGTTACTCACTAGCAACCTACGAGCAGTATTTC.